The entry that follows covers one TCR beta chain sequence. What it recognizes is unknown. Germline values: CDR1 SQVTM, CDR2 ANQGSEA. This CDR3 contains 12 residues. Trimming at V came to 5 bases and at J to 8 bases, leaving 4 bases not matched to a gene. The record originates from a study of CD8+ T cells in alopecia areata. Reverse transcription of extracted RNA yielded cDNA, which provided the sequencing template. Produced via immunoSEQ multiplex PCR; TCRdb's table is partial and in-frame only. Seen here are roughly 200,000 clones, approximately 53% observed once, and the top ten hold approximately 11%. Findings and limits, study-wide: Tofacitinib significantly decreased scalp clonality and expanded CD8+ clones among top 100. Scalp and blood retained many expanded lesional clones during tofacitinib.

Noted treatment: oral pan-JAK inhibitor, 5-10 mg twice daily. This chain uses TRBV29-1 with TRBJ2-1, with 9 bases identical to TRBD2. The TCR originated in a human donor with alopecia areata. The starting material was CD8+ T cells sorted from blood, obtained at week 24, from a patient treated with tofacitinib. The CDR3 loop reads CSVRGGAYEQFF. The CDR3 DNA follows: TGCAGCGTTCGCGGGGGGGCCTATGAGCAGTTCTTC.